These 23 T cell receptor beta chains share one sample of origin, sequenced in a study of blood T cell repertoires in COVID-19. Repertoires were generated with immunoSEQ multiplex PCR, while TCRdb's copy carries only in-frame clones and drops some. This sample has some 70,000 clones, with roughly 86% found just once. The material sequenced was peripheral blood. The receptor source for this set is a man between 50 and 59 years old with active COVID-19.

This chain links TRBV3-1 (or the pseudogene TRBV3-2) with TRBJ2-7; 7 bases agree with TRBD1. Germline V gene data show CDR1 as LGHDT and CDR2 as YNNKEL (reference sequence). V lost 0 bases to trimming and J lost 4 bases; unmatched junction nucleotides: 6. CDR3 length: 15 amino acids. CDR3 DNA: TGTGCCAGCAGCCAAGATTTAGCGACAGGGTACGAGCAGTACTTC. The encoded protein is CASSQDLATGYEQYF.

The J gene is TRBJ2-4, the V gene TRBV11-3, with D perhaps matching TRBD2 (5 bases). There are 17 residues in the CDR3. V was pared by 5 bases and J by 1 base, with 18 bases between. CDR1 is SGHNT and CDR2 is YENEEA in the germline V gene. This CDR3 is CASSPQRVPGAKNIQYF. The CDR3 DNA follows: TGTGCCAGCAGCCCCCAGCGAGTGCCGGGGGCCAAAAACATTCAGTACTTC. Together with reference TRBV11-3 and TRBJ2-4, the CDR3 gives the full variable domain: EAGVVQSPRYKIIEKKQPVAFWCNPISGHNTLYWYLQNLGQGPELLIRYENEEAVDDSQLPKDRFSAERLKGVDSTLKIQPAELGDSAVYLCASSPQRVPGAKNIQYFGAGTRLSVL.

This clone appeared once. The chain links TRBV2 to TRBJ1-1; 9 positions match TRBD1. This CDR3 region has 14 residues. V trimming: 5 bases; J trimming: 1 base; junction bases outside the gene matches: 2. CDR1 and CDR2 (germline): SNHLY, FYNNEI. CDR3: CASSRTGANTEAFF. CDR3 coding DNA: TGTGCCAGCAGTCGGACAGGGGCGAACACTGAAGCTTTCTTT. Full variable domain (remainder filled in from reference TRBV2 and TRBJ1-1): EPEVTQTPSHQVTQMGQEVILRCVPISNHLYFYWYRQILGQKVEFLVSFYNNEISEKSEIFDDQFSVERPDGSNFTLKIRSTKLEDSAMYFCASSRTGANTEAFFGQGTRLTVV.

As to this clone: The sample has other DNA sequences that encode this CDR3 too. V is TRBV6-2 or TRBV6-3 and J is TRBJ2-5; TRBD1 is a possible D gene (6 bases). Germline V CDR1 and CDR2: MNHEY, SVGEGT. V lost 2 bases and J 5 bases, leaving 12 bases between the germline ends. The CDR3 length is 14 residues. CDR3 in DNA: TGTGCCAGCAGTTACGTGGGGGCCAGGGAGACCCAGTACTTC. It encodes CASSYVGARETQYF.

This sequence joins TRBV3-1 (or the pseudogene TRBV3-2) and TRBJ2-5, with 7 bases fitting TRBD1. Losses at the gene ends were 5 bases for V and 5 bases for J; bases not matched to a gene: 8. The CDR3 is 14 residues long. Germline V gene data show CDR1 as LGHDT and CDR2 as YNNKEL (reference sequence). CDR3 loop: CASSSRGPGETQYF. The CDR3 DNA reads TGTGCCAGCAGCTCGAGGGGGCCGGGGGAGACCCAGTACTTC.

J is TRBJ1-4 and V is TRBV5-4, with D possibly being TRBD1 (5 bases). This CDR3 spans 14 amino acids. The V and J ends lost 2 bases and 7 bases respectively, with 12 bases between them. In germline, CDR1 is SGHNT, CDR2 YYREEE (reference sequence). The CDR3 here is CASSFPGDGEKLFF. The CDR3 DNA sequence: TGTGCCAGCAGCTTTCCGGGGGATGGTGAAAAACTGTTTTTT.

The rearrangement uses TRBV28 and TRBJ1-5; TRBD1 matches 12 bases. J gave up 11 bases and V 2 bases, and 13 bases lay outside the gene matches. Germline CDR1 is MDHEN and CDR2 is SYDVKM. CDR3 length: 17 residues. Here the CDR3 reads CASSLPIGTGGWGAQHF. In DNA, the CDR3 is TGTGCCAGCAGTTTACCTATTGGGACAGGGGGCTGGGGGGCCCAGCATTTT.

The V gene is TRBV7-3, the J gene TRBJ2-1, with D perhaps matching TRBD2 (5 bases). The germline V gene encodes CDR1 SGHTA and CDR2 FQGTGA. This CDR3 spans 13 amino acids. With 5 bases removed from V and 8 bases from J, the gap between germline ends came to 13 bases. The CDR3: CASSIGPRDEQFF. The CDR3, as DNA: TGTGCCAGCAGCATCGGGCCGAGGGATGAGCAGTTCTTC.

The chain employs TRBV7-6 and TRBJ2-5; 11 nucleotides match TRBD2. Trimming cost V 1 base and J 4 bases; bases outside gene matches: 5. The CDR3 consists of 16 residues. CDR1 SGHVS and CDR2 FNYEAQ come from the germline V gene. CDR3 nucleotides: TGTGCCAGCAGCTTAGTAGTAGCGGGAGGGGGAGAGACCCAGTACTTC. Protein sequence: CASSLVVAGGGETQYF.

This clone was counted only a few times. The chain has TRBV9 and TRBJ1-3, with 7 bases matching TRBD1. CDR1 SGDLS and CDR2 YYNGEE come from the germline V gene. CDR3 length: 14 residues. V was pared by 5 bases and J by 1 base, with 3 bases of the junction left unmatched. CDR3 in DNA: TGTGCCAGCAGTGCGACAGGGTCTGGAAACACCATATATTTT. Protein: CASSATGSGNTIYF. The whole variable domain, filled in from reference TRBV9 and TRBJ1-3, reads DSGVTQTPKHLITATGQRVTLRCSPRSGDLSVYWYQQSLDQGLQFLIQYYNGEERAKGNILERFSAQQFPDLHSELNLSSLELGDSALYFCASSATGSGNTIYFGEGSWLTVV.

This chain links TRBV5-6 with TRBJ2-7, with D perhaps matching TRBD1 (7 bases). V lost 7 bases, J lost 4 bases, and 15 bases lay in between. Germline-derived CDR1 and CDR2 are SGHDT and YYEEEE. The CDR3 covers 13 residues. The CDR3: CASAQGGSYEQYV. In DNA form, the CDR3 reads TGTGCCAGCGCCCAGGGGGGTTCTTACGAGCAGTACGTC.

This rearrangement joins TRBV15 to TRBJ2-1; the D gene is possibly TRBD2 (5 bases). V shed 2 bases and J shed 8 bases, with 10 bases lying between them. Germline V gene sequence: CDR1 LNHNV, CDR2 YYDKDF (reference sequence). The CDR3 loop spans 13 amino acids. CDR3 DNA: TGTGCCACCAGCAGAACCCTAGCAGATGAGCAGTTCTTC. Translating it yields CATSRTLADEQFF. The entire variable domain, with the rest obtained from reference TRBV15 and TRBJ2-1, is as follows: DAMVIQNPRYQVTQFGKPVTLSCSQTLNHNVMYWYQQKSSQAPKLLFHYYDKDFNNEADTPDNFQSRRPNTSFCFLDIRSPGLGDTAMYLCATSRTLADEQFFGPGTRLTVL.

The J gene is TRBJ1-2, the V gene TRBV11-1; 10 bases agree with TRBD1. V shed 6 bases and J 8 bases; nucleotides not matched to a gene: 9. The CDR3 covers 14 residues. The germline V gene encodes CDR1 SGHAT and CDR2 FQDESV (reference sequence). The CDR3 coding sequence is TGTGCCAGCAGGCAAACCGGGACAGGGGTCGGCTACACCTTC. Translated: CASRQTGTGVGYTF.

V is TRBV3-1 (or the pseudogene TRBV3-2) and J is TRBJ2-5, with 8 bases that match TRBD2. The CDR3 is 17 residues long. In germline, CDR1 is LGHDT, CDR2 YNNKEL (reference sequence). Unmatched junction bases numbered 12, after V lost 0 bases and J lost 6 bases. The CDR3 region has the DNA TGTGCCAGCAGCCAAGATCATATGGCGGGGGGTTTTCAGACCCAGTACTTC. Its translation: CASSQDHMAGGFQTQYF.

This chain links TRBV9 with TRBJ2-5, with 7 positions matching TRBD2. The CDR3 has 16 residues. After removal of 0 bases from V and 1 base from J, the junction contained 6 bases not matched to a gene. Germline V gives CDR1 SGDLS, CDR2 YYNGEE. The chain's CDR3 is CASSVATGGSQETQYF. The CDR3 DNA follows: TGTGCCAGCAGCGTAGCCACGGGAGGTAGCCAAGAGACCCAGTACTTC.

The chain uses TRBV7-8 and TRBJ2-7, with 9 bases aligning to TRBD1. The length of the CDR3 is 14 residues. Germline CDR1 and CDR2: SGHVS and FQNEAQ. Trimming cost V 5 bases and J 1 base; bases outside gene matches: 3. The CDR3 is CASSLGTGSYEQYV. CDR3 sequence (DNA): TGTGCCAGCAGCCTAGGGACAGGGTCCTACGAGCAGTACGTC.

The chain combines TRBV6-5 with TRBJ1-5; D is perhaps TRBD1 (5 bases). Germline V gene lookup returns CDR1 MNHEY and CDR2 SVGAGI. The germline V and J ends were trimmed by 2 bases and 2 bases, with 7 bases remaining between them. There are 14 residues in the CDR3. CDR3 sequence reads: CASSYGRGNQPQHF. CDR3 in DNA: TGTGCCAGCAGTTACGGCAGGGGCAATCAGCCCCAGCATTTT.

The rearrangement joins TRBV2 to TRBJ1-2, with 8 nucleotides matching TRBD1. The CDR3 runs 15 residues. Per the germline V gene, CDR1 is SNHLY and CDR2 is FYNNEI. The V segment lost 6 bases and the J segment 5 bases; nucleotides outside the gene matches: 11. CDR3: CASRARQGHLYGYTF. The CDR3 DNA reads as TGTGCCAGCAGGGCTCGACAGGGGCACTTATATGGCTACACCTTC.

The chain links TRBV6-5 to TRBJ2-6, with a tentative D call TRBD1 (5 bases). The CDR3 contains 15 residues. Deletions cut 6 bases from V and 2 bases from J, with 11 bases between. Germline loops: CDR1 MNHEY, CDR2 SVGAGI. CDR3 in DNA: TGTGCCAGCAGCATCCGCAGGGCTGGGGCCAACGTCCTGACTTTC. Protein product: CASSIRRAGANVLTF.

The chain couples TRBV4-1 to TRBJ1-5; D uncertain. CDR3 length: 13 amino acids. CDR1 and CDR2 from the germline V gene are MGHRA and YSYEKL. Trimming removed 0 bases at V and 6 bases at J, with 6 bases between. CDR3 DNA sequence: TGCGCCAGCAGCCAAGAAGCGCTTCAGCCCCAGCATTTT. Translating it yields CASSQEALQPQHF.

The rearrangement uses TRBV9 and TRBJ1-1; D unclear. The germline V gene has CDR1 SGDLS and CDR2 YYNGEE. The V and J ends lost 0 bases and 1 base respectively, with 16 bases between them. The CDR3 is 17 amino acids. CDR3 bases: TGTGCCAGCAGCGTAGGAACGAGGGATATCCCGAACACTGAAGCTTTCTTT. This codes for CASSVGTRDIPNTEAFF.

This chain connects TRBV5-1 to TRBJ2-7; 9 nucleotides match TRBD1. Per germline, CDR1 SGHRS and CDR2 YFSETQ. With V trimmed by 4 bases and J by 2 bases, 7 bases remained unmatched. The length of the CDR3 is 15 residues. CDR3 residues: CASSPWTGATYEQYF. CDR3 nucleotides: TGCGCCAGCAGCCCGTGGACAGGGGCCACCTACGAGCAGTACTTC.

The J gene is TRBJ1-2, the V gene TRBV5-6, with 8 bases fitting TRBD1. The CDR3 is 16 residues long. CDR1 is SGHDT, CDR2 YYEEEE, per germline. The trim removed 4 bases at V and 4 bases at J, leaving 12 bases unmatched. The CDR3 coding sequence is TGTGCCAGCAGCCTAAAACAGGGACAGGCCTTCTATGGCTACACCTTC. It codes for CASSLKQGQAFYGYTF.